Following are 17 T cell receptor beta chains from one sample sequenced in a study of blood T cell repertoires in COVID-19. Sequencing was performed with immunoSEQ multiplex PCR; in TCRdb, only in-frame clones are kept and a portion is missing. The profile shows about 16,000 clones, around 90% of them singletons. Input material: peripheral blood. These receptor sequences come from a woman aged 80 or over with COVID-19, enrolled during active disease.

The chain couples TRBV6-2 or TRBV6-3 to TRBJ2-7; no clear D gene. Germline CDR1 is MNHEY and CDR2 is SVGEGT. Trimming shortened V by 0 bases and J by 2 bases, and 14 bases separated the two germline ends. The CDR3 covers 16 residues. This chain's CDR3 is CASSYSASVNPYEQYF. Written as DNA, the CDR3 is TGTGCCAGCAGTTACTCCGCCAGCGTGAATCCCTACGAGCAGTACTTC.

The chain uses TRBV7-6 and TRBJ2-7; TRBD2 is a possible D gene (6 bases). Trimming left V 0 bases short and J 2 bases short, with 17 bases between. From germline, CDR1 is SGHVS and CDR2 FNYEAQ. The CDR3 extends over 17 amino acids. CDR3 sequence reads: CASSLALMGEVPYEQYF. Written as DNA, the CDR3 is TGTGCCAGCAGCTTAGCGCTTATGGGGGAGGTACCCTACGAGCAGTACTTC.

In nucleotides, the CDR3 is TGTGCCAGCAGCGTACAAGCGGCCTCCTACGAGCAGTACTTC. It translates to CASSVQAASYEQYF. The rearrangement joins TRBV9 to TRBJ2-7; maybe TRBD2 (5 bases). V dropped 1 base and J dropped 0 bases, with 8 bases sitting between them. CDR3 size: 14 residues. Germline V gene lookup returns CDR1 SGDLS and CDR2 YYNGEE.

The V and J genes are TRBV7-9 and TRBJ1-6; D is perhaps TRBD1 (5 bases). The germline gives CDR1 SEHNR, CDR2 FQNEAQ (reference sequence). The CDR3 is 12 amino acids. V was pared by 2 bases and J by 13 bases, with 9 bases between. CDR3 DNA sequence: TGTGCCAGCAGCTTACAGGGTCCCCCCCTCCACTTT. Its protein product is CASSLQGPPLHF.

This chain joins TRBV5-1 and TRBJ2-5; 9 bases fit TRBD1. Germline V gene lookup returns CDR1 SGHRS and CDR2 YFSETQ. V gave up 0 bases and J gave up 5 bases; unmatched junction bases: 2. The CDR3 sequence is 14 residues long. This chain's CDR3 is CASSLGTGVETQYF. The DNA for the CDR3 is TGCGCCAGCAGCTTGGGGACAGGGGTTGAGACCCAGTACTTC.

This clone was counted a single time. The chain recombines TRBV18 with TRBJ2-4; 7 bases match TRBD2. Germline V CDR1 and CDR2: KGHSH, LQKENI. CDR3 length: 18 residues. The junction had 23 bases not matched to a gene; V was cut back by 8 bases and J by 7 bases. CDR3 residues: CASASPGGAATTGNIQYF. Written as DNA, the CDR3 is TGTGCCAGCGCCTCACCGGGGGGAGCGGCCACTACGGGGAACATTCAGTACTTC.

The rearrangement joins TRBV5-1 to TRBJ2-2, with 8 bases lining up with TRBD1. CDR3 size: 17 residues. Germline CDR1 SGHRS, CDR2 YFSETQ. Trimming cost V 0 bases and J 6 bases; bases outside gene matches: 10. CDR3 sequence (DNA): TGCGCCAGCAGCTTGGCTCCGGGCCCAGGGGGCGCCGGGGAGCTGTTTTTT. Translating it yields CASSLAPGPGGAGELFF.

V and J are TRBV6-5 and TRBJ2-2, with D uncertain. CDR3 length: 12 residues. The V and J ends lost 10 bases and 5 bases respectively, with 11 bases between them. Per the germline V gene, CDR1 is MNHEY and CDR2 is SVGAGI. This CDR3 is CATSTTTGELFF. CDR3 bases: TGTGCCACCTCAACTACGACCGGGGAGCTGTTTTTT.

This clone was seen a single time. CDR3 bases: TGTGCCAGCAGTAGGGGGAACGGAGCTTTCTTT. Protein sequence: CASSRGNGAFF. This chain joins TRBV27 and TRBJ1-1, with D maybe TRBD1 (6 bases). The germline gives CDR1 MNHEY, CDR2 SMNVEV (reference sequence). The V end was cut by 5 bases, the J end by 10 bases, with 11 bases between. This CDR3 region has 11 residues.

The V gene is TRBV7-3, the J gene TRBJ2-3, with a possible D match to TRBD2 (5 bases). The V end was cut by 2 bases, the J end by 2 bases, with 11 bases between. CDR3 length: 15 residues. From germline, CDR1 is SGHTA and CDR2 FQGTGA. The CDR3 DNA follows: TGTGCCAGCAGCTTAGGCCTAGCCTACACAGATACGCAGTATTTT. It specifies CASSLGLAYTDTQYF.

The CDR3 reads CASSSQGGTEAFF. CDR3 coding DNA: TGTGCCAGCAGCTCACAGGGCGGCACTGAAGCTTTCTTT. This sequence joins TRBV12-3 or TRBV12-4 and TRBJ1-1, with D tentatively TRBD1 (6 bases). This CDR3 is built from 13 residues. Trimming shortened V by 6 bases and J by 4 bases, and 12 bases separated the two germline ends.

The V and J genes are TRBV19 and TRBJ2-3; D not resolved. This CDR3 is built from 15 residues. The V end was cut by 4 bases, the J end by 2 bases, with 13 bases between. Germline CDR1 is LNHDA and CDR2 is SQIVND (reference sequence). This CDR3 is CASSRGGAHTDTQYF. DNA for the CDR3: TGTGCCAGTAGTAGAGGCGGAGCGCACACAGATACGCAGTATTTT.

The table lists this clone with a few counts. The genes are TRBV6-4 and TRBJ1-3; TRBD1 agrees at 7 bases. The CDR3 runs 19 residues. Trimming at V came to 4 bases and at J to 0 bases, leaving 15 bases not matched to a gene. Germline CDR1 is MRHNA and CDR2 is SNTAGT. The CDR3 region is CASSGRQGSDRHSGNTIYF. CDR3 sequence (DNA): TGTGCCAGCAGTGGAAGACAGGGTTCAGACCGCCACTCTGGAAACACCATATATTTT.

The chain recombines TRBV7-3 with TRBJ1-1; D is undetermined. Trimming took off 4 bases at V and 1 base at J, with 7 bases between the two ends. CDR1 is SGHTA and CDR2 is FQGTGA in the germline V gene. The CDR3 is 13 amino acids. CDR3 protein: CASSYSENTEAFF. The CDR3 DNA sequence: TGTGCCAGCAGCTACAGTGAGAACACTGAAGCTTTCTTT.

The CDR3 is CASSLGWVTDSYNEQFF. CDR3 nucleotide sequence: TGTGCCAGCAGCTTGGGGTGGGTGACTGACTCCTACAATGAGCAGTTCTTC. The chain uses TRBV5-4 and TRBJ2-1; D gene uncertain. Deletions cut 0 bases from V and 0 bases from J, with 13 bases between. From germline, CDR1 is SGHNT and CDR2 YYREEE (reference sequence). The CDR3 spans 17 residues.

The chain is built from TRBV3-1 (or the pseudogene TRBV3-2) and TRBJ1-1, with D possibly matching TRBD1 (6 bases). V was pared by 3 bases and J by 8 bases, with 10 bases between. Germline V lookup: CDR1 LGHDT, CDR2 YNNKEL (reference sequence). CDR3 length: 12 residues. The CDR3 is CASSQLGQEAFF. The DNA for the CDR3 is TGTGCCAGCAGCCAGTTGGGACAAGAAGCTTTCTTT.

The chain has TRBV2 and TRBJ2-5, with 9 bases matching TRBD1. With V trimmed by 6 bases and J by 5 bases, 7 bases remained unmatched. Germline V gene lookup returns CDR1 SNHLY and CDR2 FYNNEI. This CDR3 comprises 14 residues. The CDR3 reads CASSRTGAWETQYF. The CDR3 coding sequence is TGTGCCAGCAGCCGGACAGGGGCATGGGAGACCCAGTACTTC.